This T cell receptor (beta chain) is drawn from a study of blood T cell repertoires in COVID-19. About the research overall: Material from acute and convalescent COVID-19 was sourced from the United States, Italy and Spain. Sample material is recorded as cDNA or gDNA derived from T cells, B-cell-depleted T cells, or PBMCs.

The germline V gene has CDR1 SGHTA and CDR2 FQGTGA. The CDR3 covers 15 residues. Trimming removed 3 bases from V and 10 bases from J; junction bases left unmatched: 12. In the authors' methods: Nucleated cell number was recorded as an estimate derived from reference gene primer amplification. Libraries were prepared by immunoSEQ multiplex PCR; TCRdb keeps only in-frame clonotypes and omits some of them. For V, J and clone size, that table is used; D and trimming come from the DNA. The sample lists around 16,000 clones, approximately 90% occurring once. This sequence joins TRBV7-3 and TRBJ2-1; 7 positions match TRBD2. The source is a human donor in a cohort sampled during active COVID-19. The specimen sequenced was peripheral blood. CDR3 sequence (DNA): TGTGCCAGCAGCTTTGCACAGTACTCCGGGGGGGAGCAGTTCTTC. Its translation is CASSFAQYSGGEQFF.